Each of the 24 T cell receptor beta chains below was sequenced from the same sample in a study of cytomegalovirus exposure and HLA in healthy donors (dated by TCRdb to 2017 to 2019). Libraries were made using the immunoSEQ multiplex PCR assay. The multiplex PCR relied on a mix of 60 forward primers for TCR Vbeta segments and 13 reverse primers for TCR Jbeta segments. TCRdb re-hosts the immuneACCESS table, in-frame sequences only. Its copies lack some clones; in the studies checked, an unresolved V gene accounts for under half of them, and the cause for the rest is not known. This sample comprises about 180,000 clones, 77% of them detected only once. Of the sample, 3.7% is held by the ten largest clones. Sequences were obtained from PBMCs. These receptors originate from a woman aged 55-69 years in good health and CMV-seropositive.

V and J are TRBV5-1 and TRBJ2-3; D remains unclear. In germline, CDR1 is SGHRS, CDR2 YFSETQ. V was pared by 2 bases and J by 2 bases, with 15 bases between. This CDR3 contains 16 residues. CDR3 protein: CASSLRVPRSTDTQYF. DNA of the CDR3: TGCGCCAGCAGCTTACGGGTCCCCCGTTCCACAGATACGCAGTATTTT.

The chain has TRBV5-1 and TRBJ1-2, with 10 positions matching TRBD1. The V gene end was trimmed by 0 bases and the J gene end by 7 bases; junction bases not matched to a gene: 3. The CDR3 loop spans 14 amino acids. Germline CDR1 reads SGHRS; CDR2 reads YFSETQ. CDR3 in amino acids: CASSLGTGGSGYTF. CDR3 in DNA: TGCGCCAGCAGCTTGGGGACAGGGGGGTCTGGCTACACCTTC.

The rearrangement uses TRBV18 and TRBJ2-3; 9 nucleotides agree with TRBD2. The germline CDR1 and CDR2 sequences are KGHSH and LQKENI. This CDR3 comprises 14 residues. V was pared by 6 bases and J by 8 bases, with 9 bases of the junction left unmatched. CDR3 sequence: CASSRLADQGTQYF. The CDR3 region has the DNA TGTGCCAGCTCGAGACTAGCGGACCAGGGTACGCAGTATTTT.

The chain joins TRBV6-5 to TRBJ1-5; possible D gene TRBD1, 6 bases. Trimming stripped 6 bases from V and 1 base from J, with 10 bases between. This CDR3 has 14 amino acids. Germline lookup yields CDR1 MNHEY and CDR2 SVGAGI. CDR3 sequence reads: CASRRGGSNQPQHF. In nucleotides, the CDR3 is TGTGCCAGCAGGAGGGGGGGGAGCAATCAGCCCCAGCATTTT.

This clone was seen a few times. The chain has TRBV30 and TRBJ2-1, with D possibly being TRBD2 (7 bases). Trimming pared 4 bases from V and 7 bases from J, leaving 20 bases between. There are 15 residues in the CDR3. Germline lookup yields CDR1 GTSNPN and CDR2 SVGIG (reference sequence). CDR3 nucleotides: TGTGCCTGGAAGGGGATCCGGGGGAGGGGGAATGAGCAGTTCTTC. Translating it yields CAWKGIRGRGNEQFF. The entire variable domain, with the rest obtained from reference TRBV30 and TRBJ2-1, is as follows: SQTIHQWPATLVQPVGSPLSLECTVEGTSNPNLYWYRQAAGRGLQLLFYSVGIGQISSEVPQNLSASRPQDRQFILSSKKLLLSDSGFYLCAWKGIRGRGNEQFFGPGTRLTVL.

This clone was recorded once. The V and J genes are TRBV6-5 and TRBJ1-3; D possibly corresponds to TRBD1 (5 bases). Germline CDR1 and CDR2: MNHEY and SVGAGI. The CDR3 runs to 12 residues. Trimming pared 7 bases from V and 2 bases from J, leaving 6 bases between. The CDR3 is CASTTAGNTIYF. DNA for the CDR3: TGTGCCAGCACGACAGCTGGAAACACCATATATTTT.

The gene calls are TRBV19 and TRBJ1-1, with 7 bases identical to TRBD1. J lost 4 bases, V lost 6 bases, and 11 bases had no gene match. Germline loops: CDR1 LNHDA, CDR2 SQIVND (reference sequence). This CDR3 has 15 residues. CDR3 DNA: TGTGCCAGTAGGGAATTACAGGGGTGGGCCACTGAAGCTTTCTTT. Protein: CASRELQGWATEAFF.

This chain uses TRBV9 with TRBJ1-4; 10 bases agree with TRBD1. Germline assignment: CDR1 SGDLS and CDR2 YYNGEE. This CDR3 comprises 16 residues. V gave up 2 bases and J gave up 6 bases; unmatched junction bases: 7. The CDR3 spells CASSVSGQGRDEKLFF. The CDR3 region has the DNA TGTGCCAGCAGCGTCTCGGGACAGGGGAGAGATGAAAAACTGTTTTTT. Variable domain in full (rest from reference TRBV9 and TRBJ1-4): DSGVTQTPKHLITATGQRVTLRCSPRSGDLSVYWYQQSLDQGLQFLIQYYNGEERAKGNILERFSAQQFPDLHSELNLSSLELGDSALYFCASSVSGQGRDEKLFFGSGTQLSVL.

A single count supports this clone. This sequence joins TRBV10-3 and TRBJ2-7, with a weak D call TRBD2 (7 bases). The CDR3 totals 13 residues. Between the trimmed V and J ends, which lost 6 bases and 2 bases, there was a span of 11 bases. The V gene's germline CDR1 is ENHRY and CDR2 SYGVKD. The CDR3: CAIRGGTTYEQYF. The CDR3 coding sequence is TGTGCCATCAGGGGGGGGACAACCTACGAGCAGTACTTC.

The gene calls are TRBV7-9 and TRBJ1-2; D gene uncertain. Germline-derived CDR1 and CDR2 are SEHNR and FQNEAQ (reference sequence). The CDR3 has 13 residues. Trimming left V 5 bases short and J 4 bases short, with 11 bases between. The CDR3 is CASSPGTAYGYTF. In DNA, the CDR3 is TGTGCCAGCAGCCCAGGTACAGCCTATGGCTACACCTTC.

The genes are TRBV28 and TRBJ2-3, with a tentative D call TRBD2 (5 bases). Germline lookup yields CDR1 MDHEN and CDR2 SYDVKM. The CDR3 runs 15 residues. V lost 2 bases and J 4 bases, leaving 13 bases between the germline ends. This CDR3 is CASSLGGSRADTQYF. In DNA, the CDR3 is TGTGCCAGCAGTTTAGGCGGTTCGAGGGCAGATACGCAGTATTTT.

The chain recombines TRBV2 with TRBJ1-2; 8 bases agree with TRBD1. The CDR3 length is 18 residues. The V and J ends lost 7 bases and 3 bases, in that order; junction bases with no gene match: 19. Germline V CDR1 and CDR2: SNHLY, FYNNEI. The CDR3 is CASTPRETGAFKDYGYTF. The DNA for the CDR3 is TGTGCCAGCACCCCCCGGGAGACAGGGGCCTTTAAGGACTATGGCTACACCTTC.

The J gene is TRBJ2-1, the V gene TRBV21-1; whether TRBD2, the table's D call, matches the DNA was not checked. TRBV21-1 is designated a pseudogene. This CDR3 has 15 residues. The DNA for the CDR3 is TGTGCCAGCAGGGTGGGGCGGGAAGCCTACAATGAGCAGTTCTTC. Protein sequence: CASRVGREAYNEQFF.

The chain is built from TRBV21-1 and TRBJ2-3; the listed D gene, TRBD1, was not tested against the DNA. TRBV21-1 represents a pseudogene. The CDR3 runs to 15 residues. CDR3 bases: TGTGCCAGCACCCCGGCAGGTTTACGCACAGATACGCAGTATTTT. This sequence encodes CASTPAGLRTDTQYF.

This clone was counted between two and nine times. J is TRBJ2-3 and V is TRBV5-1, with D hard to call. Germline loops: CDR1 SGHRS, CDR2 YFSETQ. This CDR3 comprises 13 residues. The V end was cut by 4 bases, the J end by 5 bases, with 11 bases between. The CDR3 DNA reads TGCGCCAGCAGCATAATACCCGGAGATACGCAGTATTTT. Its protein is CASSIIPGDTQYF.

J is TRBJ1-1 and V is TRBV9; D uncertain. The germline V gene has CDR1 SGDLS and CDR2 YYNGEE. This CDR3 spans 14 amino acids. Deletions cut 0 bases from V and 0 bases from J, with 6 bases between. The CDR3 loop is CASSVGGMNTEAFF. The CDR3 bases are TGTGCCAGCAGCGTAGGCGGCATGAACACTGAAGCTTTCTTT. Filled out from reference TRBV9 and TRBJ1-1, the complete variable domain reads DSGVTQTPKHLITATGQRVTLRCSPRSGDLSVYWYQQSLDQGLQFLIQYYNGEERAKGNILERFSAQQFPDLHSELNLSSLELGDSALYFCASSVGGMNTEAFFGQGTRLTVV.

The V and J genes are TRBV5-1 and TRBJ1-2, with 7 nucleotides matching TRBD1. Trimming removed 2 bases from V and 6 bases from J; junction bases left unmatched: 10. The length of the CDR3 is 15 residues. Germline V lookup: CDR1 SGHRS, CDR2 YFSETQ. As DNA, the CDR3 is TGCGCCAGCAGCTTCCCAGGCAGGGGGAATGATGGCTACACCTTC. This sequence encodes CASSFPGRGNDGYTF.

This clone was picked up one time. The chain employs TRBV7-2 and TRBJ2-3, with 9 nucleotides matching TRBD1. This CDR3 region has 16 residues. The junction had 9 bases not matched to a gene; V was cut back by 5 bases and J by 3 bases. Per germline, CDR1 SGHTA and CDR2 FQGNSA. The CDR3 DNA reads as TGTGCCAGCAGCACCCGAGGGACAGGGAGGACAGATACGCAGTATTTT. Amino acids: CASSTRGTGRTDTQYF.

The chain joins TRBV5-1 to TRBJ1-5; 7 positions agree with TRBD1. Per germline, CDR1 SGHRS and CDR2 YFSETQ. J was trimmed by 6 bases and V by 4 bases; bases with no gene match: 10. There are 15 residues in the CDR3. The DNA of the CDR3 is TGCGCCAGCAGCACGACAGGGAGCCCCGCTCAGCCCCAGCATTTT. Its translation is CASSTTGSPAQPQHF.

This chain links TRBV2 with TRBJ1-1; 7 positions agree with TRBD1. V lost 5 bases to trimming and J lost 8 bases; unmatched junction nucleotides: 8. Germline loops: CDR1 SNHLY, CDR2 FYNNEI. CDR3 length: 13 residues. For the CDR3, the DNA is TGTGCCAGCAGTTCTCCGACACAGGGGGAAGCTTTCTTT. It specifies CASSSPTQGEAFF.

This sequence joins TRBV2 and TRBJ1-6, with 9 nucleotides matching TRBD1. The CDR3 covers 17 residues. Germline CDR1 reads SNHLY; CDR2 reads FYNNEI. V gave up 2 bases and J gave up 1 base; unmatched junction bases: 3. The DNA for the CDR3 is TGTGCCAGCAGTGAACGGGGACAGGGATCCTATAATTCACCCCTCCACTTT. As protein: CASSERGQGSYNSPLHF.

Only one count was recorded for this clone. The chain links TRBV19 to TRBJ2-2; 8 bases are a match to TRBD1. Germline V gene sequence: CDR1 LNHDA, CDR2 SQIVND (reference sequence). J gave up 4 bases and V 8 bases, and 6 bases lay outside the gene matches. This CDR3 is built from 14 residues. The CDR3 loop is CASLQGAPTGELFF. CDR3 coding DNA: TGTGCCAGTTTGCAGGGGGCGCCCACCGGGGAGCTGTTTTTT.

For the CDR3, the DNA is TGCGCCAGCAGCTTGGGCCTGACGGGGAGCAATCAGCCCCAGCATTTT. Its protein product is CASSLGLTGSNQPQHF. The chain uses TRBV5-1 and TRBJ1-5; D not resolved. The V gene's germline CDR1 is SGHRS and CDR2 YFSETQ. Trimming removed 0 bases at V and 1 base at J, with 11 bases between. The CDR3 is 16 residues long.

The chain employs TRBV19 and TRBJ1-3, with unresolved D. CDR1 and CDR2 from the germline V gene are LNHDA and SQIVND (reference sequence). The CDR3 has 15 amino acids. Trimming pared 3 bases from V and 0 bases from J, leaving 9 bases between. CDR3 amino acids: CASSIGGDSGNTIYF. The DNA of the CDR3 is TGTGCCAGTAGTATCGGCGGGGACTCTGGAAACACCATATATTTT. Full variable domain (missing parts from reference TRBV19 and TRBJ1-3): DGGITQSPKYLFRKEGQNVTLSCEQNLNHDAMYWYRQDPGQGLRLIYYSQIVNDFQKGDIAEGYSVSREKKESFPLTVTSAQKNPTAFYLCASSIGGDSGNTIYFGEGSWLTVV.